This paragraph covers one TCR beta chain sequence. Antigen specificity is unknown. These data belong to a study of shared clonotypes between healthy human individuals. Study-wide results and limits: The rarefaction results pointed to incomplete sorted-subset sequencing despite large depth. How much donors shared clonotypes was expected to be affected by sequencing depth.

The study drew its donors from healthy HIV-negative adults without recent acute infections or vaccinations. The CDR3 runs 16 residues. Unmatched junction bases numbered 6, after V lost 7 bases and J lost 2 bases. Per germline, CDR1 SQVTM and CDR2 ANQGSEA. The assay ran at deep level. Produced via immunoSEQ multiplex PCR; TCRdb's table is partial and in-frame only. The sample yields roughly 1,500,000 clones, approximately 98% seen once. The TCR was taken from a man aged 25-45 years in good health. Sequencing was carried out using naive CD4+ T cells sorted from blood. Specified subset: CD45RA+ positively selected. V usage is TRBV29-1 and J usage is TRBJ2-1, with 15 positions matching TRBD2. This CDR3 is CSARTSGRDTYNEQFF. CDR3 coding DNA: TGCAGCGCAAGGACTAGCGGGAGGGACACCTACAATGAGCAGTTCTTC.